This TCR beta chain was obtained from a study of beta chain features in type 1 diabetes. Study in general: Cells sorted and examined across all samples totaled over 95 million.

V was shortened by 4 bases and J by 2 bases, with 15 bases between the two germline ends. The CDR3 has 16 amino acids. Looked up from germline, CDR1 is SGDLS and CDR2 is YYNGEE. In this sample, this clone turned up a few times. Reverse transcribing all isolated RNA meant expressed TCRB transcripts were sequenced. TCRdb's copy holds only in-frame clones and misses some; the assay was immunoSEQ multiplex PCR. The table shows about 330,000 clones, with approximately 11% occurring only once. The chain couples TRBV9 to TRBJ2-2; D might be TRBD1 (6 bases). This clonotype originated in a woman aged 30 to 39 in good health. Sample: naive CD4+ T cells from blood. The CDR3 nucleotides read TGTGCCAGCAGCTTGACAGGAAGCCAAAACACCGGGGAGCTGTTTTTT. Its protein product is CASSLTGSQNTGELFF.